This T cell receptor beta chain was recorded in a study of shared clonotypes between healthy human individuals. Sequencing on ten immunoSEQ deep assay plates was performed for unsorted PBMC DNA. Clones were read by immunoSEQ multiplex PCR, and TCRdb kept only the in-frame ones, dropping some. The profile shows fewer than 600,000 clones, around 77% of them singletons. This CDR3 comprises 17 residues. The V gene's germline CDR1 is SQVTM and CDR2 ANQGSEA. V lost 6 bases to trimming and J lost 3 bases; unmatched junction nucleotides: 14. The sample consisted of PBMCs. The sequence was collected from a woman aged 35 to 49 in good health. Some clones in this sample may be carry-over from other donors' samples. V is TRBV29-1 and J is TRBJ2-3, with TRBD2 identical over 11 bases. This CDR3 is CSVAGTSGQEGTDTQYF. The CDR3 bases are TGCAGCGTAGCCGGGACTAGCGGCCAAGAAGGGACAGATACGCAGTATTTT.